The entry that follows covers one TCR beta chain sequence. This sample was included in a study of cytomegalovirus exposure and HLA in healthy donors. Amplification used 60 Vbeta primers and 13 Jbeta primers. Sequenced by immunoSEQ multiplex PCR; TCRdb stores in-frame clones only, minus some. Of about 97,000 clones in the sample, around 81% were seen once. This CDR3 region has 14 residues. The ends were cut back, 5 bases at V and 5 bases at J, with 15 bases in the middle. Germline CDR1 and CDR2: PRHDT and FYEKMQ (reference sequence). This chain joins TRBV13 and TRBJ1-2, with D possibly TRBD1 on 5 matching bases. The clonotype was recovered from a man aged 35-49 years in good health and CMV-seropositive. The sequencing input was PBMCs. CDR3 DNA sequence: TGTGCCAGCAGCCCCGGGGGAGCTGGTTATGGCTACACCTTC. This encodes CASSPGGAGYGYTF.